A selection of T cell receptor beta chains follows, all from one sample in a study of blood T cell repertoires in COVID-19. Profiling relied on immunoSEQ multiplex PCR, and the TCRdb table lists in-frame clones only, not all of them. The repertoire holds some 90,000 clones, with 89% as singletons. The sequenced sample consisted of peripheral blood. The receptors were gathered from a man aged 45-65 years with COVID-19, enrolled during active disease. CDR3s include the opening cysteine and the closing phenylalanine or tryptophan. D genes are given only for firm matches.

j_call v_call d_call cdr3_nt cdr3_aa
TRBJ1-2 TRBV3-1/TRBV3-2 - TGTGCCAGCAGCCAAGTCCTATCCGGGACAAATATCTATGGCTACACCTTC CASSQVLSGTNIYGYTF
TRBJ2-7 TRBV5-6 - TGTGCCAGCAGCTTGGCCGCGGACTCCTACGAGCAGTACTTC CASSLAADSYEQYF
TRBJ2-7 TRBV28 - TGTGCCAGCAGTAGCACGGCGGTCGTCGACGAGCAGTACTTC CASSSTAVVDEQYF
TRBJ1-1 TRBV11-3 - TGTGCCAGCAGCTTACCGACGGGGGAAGCTTTCTTT CASSLPTGEAFF
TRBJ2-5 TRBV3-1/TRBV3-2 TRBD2 TGTGCCAGCAGCCAATCTACGGGGGGTAAAAAAAAGACCCAGTACTTC CASSQSTGGKKKTQYF
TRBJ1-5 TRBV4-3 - TGCGCCAGCAGCCAAGACTTCCCTCCCCAATCCAAAGCGAATCAGCCCCAGCATTTT CASSQDFPPQSKANQPQHF
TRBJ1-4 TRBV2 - TGTGCCAGCAGATCACAGGGTGACAATGTAAAACTGTTTTTT CASRSQGDNVKLFF
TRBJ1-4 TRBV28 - TGTGCCAGCAGTACCCCCGGGAGAGCGAGAGGGCTCAGACTGTTTTTT CASSTPGRARGLRLFF
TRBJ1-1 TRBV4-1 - TGCGCCAGCAGCCAACACAGTGGGGGGTCTTCGGAAGCTTTCTTT CASSQHSGGSSEAFF
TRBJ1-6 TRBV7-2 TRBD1 TGTGCCAGCAGCTTAGTGGGGACAGGGACTTCACCCCTCCACTTT CASSLVGTGTSPLHF
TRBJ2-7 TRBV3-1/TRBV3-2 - TGTGCCAGCAGCCAAGTAAGCAGGGGCGGAGAGCAGTACTTC CASSQVSRGGEQYF